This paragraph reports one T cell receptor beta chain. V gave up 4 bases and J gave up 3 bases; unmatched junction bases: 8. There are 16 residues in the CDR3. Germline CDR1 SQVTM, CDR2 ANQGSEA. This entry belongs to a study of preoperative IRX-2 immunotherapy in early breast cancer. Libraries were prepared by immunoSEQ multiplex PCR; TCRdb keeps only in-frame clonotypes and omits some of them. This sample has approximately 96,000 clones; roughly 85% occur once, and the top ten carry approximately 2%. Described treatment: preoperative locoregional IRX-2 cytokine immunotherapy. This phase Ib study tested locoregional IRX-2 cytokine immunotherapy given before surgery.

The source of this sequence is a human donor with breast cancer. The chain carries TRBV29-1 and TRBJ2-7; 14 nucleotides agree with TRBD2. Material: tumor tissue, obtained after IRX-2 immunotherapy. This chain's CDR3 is CSVGGLAGATSYEQYF. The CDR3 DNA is TGCAGCGTTGGGGGACTAGCGGGAGCTACTAGCTACGAGCAGTACTTC.